The 10 T cell receptor beta chains below come from one sample, sequenced in a study of T-cell reconstitution after alpha-beta-depleted transplantation in children. Unique molecular identifiers were used to barcode this TCRbeta library. MiXCR was run by TCRdb on the PCR reads, yielding one entry per CDR3 protein. Of 300,000 to 400,000 distinct CDR3 sequences detected, about an eighth appear once; the ten largest clones hold around 4%. Source: PBMCs, taken from the stem cell graft. The receptors stem from a human donor who donated a stem cell graft to a child with Fanconi anemia.

This clonotype was recorded at least ten times. The chain has TRBV14 and TRBJ2-2; D call uncertain. From germline, CDR1 is SGHDN and CDR2 FVKESK. V was trimmed by 0 bases and J by 7 bases, leaving 6 bases between them. This CDR3 contains 13 residues. CDR3 in DNA: TGTGCCAGCAGCCAAGATCTTGGCGGGGAGCTGTTTTTT. Translating gives CASSQDLGGELFF.

This clonotype came up a few times. The gene calls are TRBV15 and TRBJ1-5; 7 bases are a match to TRBD1. The length of the CDR3 is 16 residues. V lost 1 base to trimming and J lost 2 bases; unmatched junction nucleotides: 5. In germline, CDR1 is LNHNV, CDR2 YYDKDF (reference sequence). CDR3 protein: CATSRGDSRGNQPQHF. DNA for the CDR3: TGTGCCACCAGCAGAGGGGACAGTAGGGGCAATCAGCCCCAGCATTTT.

This clonotype was seen a few times. The chain joins TRBV3-1 to TRBJ2-2; D unclear. CDR1 and CDR2 (germline): LGHDT, YNNKEL (reference sequence). There are 15 residues in the CDR3. Between the trimmed V and J ends, which lost 4 bases and 0 bases, there was a span of 9 bases. The CDR3 protein is CASSPLDTNTGELFF. The CDR3 bases are TGTGCCAGCAGCCCGCTTGACACGAACACCGGGGAGCTGTTTTTT.

This clonotype was seen repeatedly, ten times or more. The chain carries TRBV10-3 and TRBJ2-5, with 7 bases aligning to TRBD1. There are 16 residues in the CDR3. CDR1 and CDR2 from the germline V gene are ENHRY and SYGVKD. V lost 3 bases, J lost 2 bases, and 9 bases stayed unmatched. CDR3 nucleotide sequence: TGTGCCATCAGTGAAAACCTACAGGGGACACAAGAGACCCAGTACTTC. This translates into CAISENLQGTQETQYF.

This clonotype occurred a few times. J is TRBJ2-5 and V is TRBV5-1, with a tentative D call TRBD1 (6 bases). Germline-derived CDR1 and CDR2 are SGHRS and YFSETQ. V gave up 2 bases and J gave up 2 bases, with 13 bases separating them. The CDR3 runs 15 residues. CDR3 coding DNA: TGCGCCAGCAGCTTAACAGGGAGTGGGCAAGAGACCCAGTACTTC. This translates into CASSLTGSGQETQYF.

In its sample, this clonotype was seen many times. The rearrangement links TRBV29-1 to TRBJ2-7; D uncertain. There are 15 residues in the CDR3. With 0 bases removed from V and 1 base from J, the gap between germline ends came to 13 bases. In germline, CDR1 is SQVTM, CDR2 ANQGSEA. The CDR3 bases are TGCAGCGTTGAAGATCCACGAGGTGAATCCTACGAGCAGTACTTC. Translation: CSVEDPRGESYEQYF.

The rearrangement joins TRBV21-1 to TRBJ2-7; the D call TRBD1 from the table was never checked on the DNA. TRBV21-1 constitutes a pseudogene. The length of the CDR3 is 16 residues. The CDR3 bases are TGTGCCAGCAGCAAAGTTACTGGGACAGGACCGTACGAGCAGTACTTC. Its translation: CASSKVTGTGPYEQYF.

This clonotype turned up a few times. The J gene is TRBJ2-1, the V gene TRBV27; 11 bases are a match to TRBD2. V was pared by 5 bases and J by 10 bases, with 1 base of the junction left unmatched. There are 12 residues in the CDR3. From germline, CDR1 is MNHEY and CDR2 SMNVEV (reference sequence). The CDR3 nucleotides are TGTGCCAGCAGTCGGACTAGCGGGGAGCAGTTCTTC. This encodes CASSRTSGEQFF.

This clonotype has a handful of counts. The chain recombines TRBV5-1 with TRBJ2-2, with 8 bases lining up with TRBD1. The CDR3 has 17 amino acids. Germline CDR1 SGHRS, CDR2 YFSETQ. V shed 4 bases and J 5 bases; nucleotides not matched to a gene: 13. CDR3 coding DNA: TGCGCCAGCAGCCCGGTCCCCGGACAGGGAAGAACCGGGGAGCTGTTTTTT. It codes for CASSPVPGQGRTGELFF.

A word on this clonotype: This could be a read error, since a much larger clone is one nucleotide away. The final CDR3 position lacks the conserved phenylalanine or tryptophan, pointing to a likely read error. The chain is built from TRBV27 and TRBJ1-1; 8 positions match TRBD1. The CDR3 has 15 amino acids. In germline, CDR1 is MNHEY, CDR2 SMNVEV (reference sequence). After removal of 6 bases from V and 0 bases from J, the junction contained 6 bases not matched to a gene. CDR3 nucleotides: TGTGCCAGCAGGAGGACAGGGATAATGAACACTGAAGCTTTCTGT. It is translated as CASRRTGIMNTEAFC.